Listed below are T cell receptor beta chains from one sample, sequenced in a study of blood T cell repertoires in COVID-19. TCRdb keeps only in-frame clones here, not all; method: immunoSEQ multiplex PCR. The sample lists 470,000 or so clones; roughly 91% were seen once. Sample: peripheral blood. The receptors here all came from a woman aged 25 to 39 with acute or convalescent COVID-19. Each CDR3 is given with its conserved first and last residue. D genes are given only for firm matches. Only some rows state a clone size, as once, few, many or a class for expanded clones.

size | J | D | V | CDR3 | DNA
- | TRBJ1-3 | - | TRBV6-6 | CASSWAAPSYGNTIYF | TGTGCCAGCAGTTGGGCAGCTCCCAGCTACGGAAACACCATATATTTT
- | TRBJ2-1 | TRBD2 | TRBV7-2 | CASRTPGLAGYNEQFF | TGTGCCAGCAGAACACCCGGGCTAGCGGGTTACAATGAGCAGTTCTTC
- | TRBJ2-3 | - | TRBV6-5 | CASSPLGRSTDTQYF | TGTGCCAGCAGCCCCCTGGGCAGAAGCACAGATACGCAGTATTTT
- | TRBJ2-1 | - | TRBV4-1 | CASSQVEDWNEQFF | TGCGCCAGCAGCCAAGTTGAAGACTGGAATGAGCAGTTCTTC
- | TRBJ1-1 | - | TRBV18 | CASSPMGGSNTEAFF | TGTGCCAGCTCACCAATGGGGGGATCGAACACTGAAGCTTTCTTT
- | TRBJ2-7 | - | TRBV5-1 | CASSLSPQTATYEQYF | TGCGCCAGCAGCTTATCCCCCCAGACAGCAACCTACGAGCAGTACTTC
once | TRBJ1-4 | TRBD1 | TRBV7-9 | CASSLRDRGTWIEKLFF | TGTGCCAGCAGCTTACGGGACAGGGGGACTTGGATCGAAAAACTGTTTTTT
- | TRBJ2-7 | - | TRBV5-1 | CASSLMGPYEQYF | TGCGCCAGCAGCTTGATGGGCCCCTACGAGCAGTACTTC
- | TRBJ2-7 | - | TRBV6-5 | CASSYSRAYEQYF | TGTGCCAGCAGTTACTCGAGGGCCTACGAGCAGTACTTC
- | TRBJ1-4 | TRBD1 | TRBV9 | CASSFRDRASTNEKLFF | TGTGCCAGCAGCTTCCGGGACAGGGCTTCAACGAATGAAAAACTGTTTTTT
once | TRBJ1-2 | TRBD1 | TRBV4-1 | CASSQGRGQNYGYTF | TGCGCCAGCAGCCAAGGGAGGGGGCAAAACTATGGCTACACCTTC
once | TRBJ2-1 | TRBD2 | TRBV4-1 | CASQAVGGVAENEQFF | TGCGCCAGCCAAGCCGTGGGGGGGGTAGCGGAAAATGAGCAGTTCTTC
- | TRBJ2-5 | TRBD2 | TRBV5-1 | CASSLAVSGGAETQYF | TGCGCCAGCAGCTTGGCCGTTAGCGGGGGGGCAGAGACCCAGTACTTC
- | TRBJ2-1 | TRBD1 | TRBV3-1/TRBV3-2 | CASSVRTGSIMTLNEQFF | TGTGCCAGCAGCGTAAGGACAGGGTCAATCATGACTCTCAATGAGCAGTTCTTC
- | TRBJ1-5 | TRBD1 | TRBV4-2 | CASSQEYGTGGRQPQHF | TGTGCCAGCAGCCAAGAGTATGGGACAGGGGGCCGCCAGCCCCAGCATTTT
once | TRBJ2-4 | TRBD1 | TRBV6-6 | CASTQTGGAGKNIQYF | TGTGCCAGCACCCAGACAGGGGGCGCGGGCAAAAACATTCAGTACTTC
- | TRBJ2-3 | TRBD2 | TRBV2 | CAGKNGGATFTDTQYF | TGTGCCGGCAAAAACGGGGGGGCAACTTTCACAGATACGCAGTATTTT
- | TRBJ2-5 | TRBD2 | TRBV29-1 | CSVKMGGTGPQETQYF | TGCAGCGTCAAAATGGGGGGGACTGGACCCCAAGAGACCCAGTACTTC
- | TRBJ2-3 | - | TRBV6-5 | CASSLRIDTQYF | TGTGCCAGCAGTTTGCGGATAGATACGCAGTATTTT
- | TRBJ1-5 | - | TRBV2 | CASSERGANQPQHF | TGTGCCAGCAGTGAACGCGGGGCCAATCAGCCCCAGCATTTT
- | TRBJ2-5 | TRBD1 | TRBV4-1 | CASSQRDSIPSRSWETQYF | TGCGCCAGCAGCCAAAGGGACAGTATCCCATCCAGGTCCTGGGAGACCCAGTACTTC
once | TRBJ2-7 | TRBD1 | TRBV5-4 | CASSQGTGSYEQYF | TGTGCCAGCAGCCAAGGGACAGGAAGCTACGAGCAGTACTTC
- | TRBJ2-6 | - | TRBV7-3 | CASSLGGSGANVLTF | TGTGCCAGCAGCTTGGGGGGCTCTGGGGCCAACGTCCTGACTTTC
- | TRBJ2-3 | - | TRBV6-4 | CASNTPRGIDTDTQYF | TGTGCCAGCAATACCCCGAGGGGGATTGACACAGATACGCAGTATTTT
- | TRBJ1-2 | - | TRBV20-1 | CSSRINYGYTF | TGCAGTTCCAGAATTAACTATGGCTACACCTTC
- | TRBJ2-7 | TRBD2 | TRBV19 | CASSTPGGAYEQYF | TGTGCCAGTAGTACCCCTGGGGGGGCCTACGAGCAGTACTTC
- | TRBJ1-4 | - | TRBV10-3 | CAISEGGASNEKLFF | TGTGCCATCAGTGAAGGCGGGGCGTCGAATGAAAAACTGTTTTTT
- | TRBJ1-2 | - | TRBV6-2/TRBV6-3 | CASSYSNLIDGYTF | TGTGCCAGCAGTTACTCGAACCTGATAGATGGCTACACCTTC
- | TRBJ1-2 | - | TRBV2 | CASSEGRGSNGYTF | TGTGCCAGCAGTGAGGGCAGGGGTAGTAATGGCTACACCTTC
- | TRBJ2-2 | - | TRBV14 | CASSATLTGELFF | TGTGCCAGCAGCGCGACTTTAACCGGGGAGCTGTTTTTT
- | TRBJ1-4 | - | TRBV7-8 | CASSSRIVIATNEKLFF | TGTGCCAGCAGCTCGAGAATAGTGATTGCAACTAATGAAAAACTGTTTTTT
- | TRBJ1-2 | TRBD1 | TRBV9 | CASSVGQGNYGYTF | TGTGCCAGCAGCGTAGGACAGGGTAACTATGGCTACACCTTC
- | TRBJ1-6 | - | TRBV4-1 | CASSQDRFGSPLHF | TGCGCCAGCAGCCAAGATCGATTCGGTTCACCCCTCCACTTT
once | TRBJ2-7 | TRBD1 | TRBV28 | CASSRDRNYEQYF | TGTGCCAGCAGCCGGGACAGAAACTACGAGCAGTACTTC
- | TRBJ1-1 | - | TRBV5-1 | CASSINMNTEAFF | TGCGCCAGCAGCATAAATATGAACACTGAAGCTTTCTTT
- | TRBJ1-2 | - | TRBV11-2 | CASSPRQGLGYTF | TGTGCCAGCAGCCCAAGGCAGGGGCTTGGCTACACCTTC
- | TRBJ2-7 | TRBD2 | TRBV24-1 | CATSDGTRSEQYF | TGTGCCACCAGTGATGGGACTAGATCCGAGCAGTACTTC
- | TRBJ2-7 | - | TRBV5-8 | CASRKTGGFYEQYF | TGTGCCAGCAGGAAGACAGGCGGATTCTACGAGCAGTACTTC
- | TRBJ2-1 | TRBD2 | TRBV20-1 | CSASIAGGPRNEQFF | TGCAGTGCTAGTATAGCGGGGGGGCCGCGTAATGAGCAGTTCTTC
few | TRBJ2-1 | - | TRBV25-1 | CASSGNTLNEQFF | TGTGCCAGCAGCGGGAACACCCTAAATGAGCAGTTCTTC
- | TRBJ1-6 | TRBD1 | TRBV30 | CAVEDRGSYNSPLHF | TGTGCCGTTGAGGACAGGGGGTCCTATAATTCACCCCTCCACTTT
- | TRBJ1-6 | - | TRBV14 | CASSPRDFSGSPLHF | TGTGCCAGCAGCCCACGGGACTTTAGTGGCTCACCCCTCCACTTT
- | TRBJ1-2 | - | TRBV6-1 | CASSEAHSAANYGYTF | TGTGCCAGCAGTGAAGCTCATTCTGCGGCTAACTATGGCTACACCTTC
- | TRBJ1-6 | - | TRBV25-1 | CASSPPGLAYNSPLHF | TGTGCCAGCTCCCCTCCGGGATTAGCGTATAATTCACCCCTCCACTTT
- | TRBJ1-2 | - | TRBV3-1/TRBV3-2 | CASSLPESGVTF | TGTGCCAGCAGCCTACCCGAGTCCGGGGTCACCTTC
- | TRBJ2-1 | TRBD2 | TRBV24-1 | CATSGLTSAINNEQFF | TGTGCCACCAGCGGGTTGACTAGCGCAATAAACAATGAGCAGTTCTTC
- | TRBJ1-2 | - | TRBV27 | CASSLTPGGTYGYTF | TGTGCCAGCAGTTTAACACCCGGAGGGACCTATGGCTACACCTTC
- | TRBJ2-1 | - | TRBV7-2 | CASSPLPIYNEQFF | TGTGCCAGCAGCCCACTCCCAATCTACAATGAGCAGTTCTTC
few | TRBJ2-5 | TRBD2 | TRBV10-2 | CASRGAGGSTWETQYF | TGCGCCAGCAGAGGAGCGGGGGGCTCAACATGGGAGACCCAGTACTTC
- | TRBJ2-5 | TRBD2 | TRBV28 | CASSLAGVVETQYF | TGTGCCAGCAGTCTGGCGGGGGTGGTGGAGACCCAGTACTTC
- | TRBJ2-1 | - | TRBV6-2/TRBV6-3 | CASSEAGNGNEQFF | TGTGCCAGCAGCGAAGCGGGCAACGGGAATGAGCAGTTCTTC
- | TRBJ2-3 | - | TRBV19 | CASSIDLSFTGTDTQYF | TGTGCCAGTAGTATAGATCTATCGTTCACAGGCACAGATACGCAGTATTTT
- | TRBJ2-5 | TRBD2 | TRBV7-9 | CASSLAGGVQETQYF | TGTGCCAGCAGCTTAGCGGGGGGGGTCCAAGAGACCCAGTACTTC
many | TRBJ1-6 | - | TRBV7-8 | CASSFLADSPLHF | TGTGCCAGCAGCTTCTTGGCAGATTCACCCCTCCACTTT
- | TRBJ1-2 | - | TRBV24-1 | CATSDPRDKDYGYTF | TGTGCCACCAGTGACCCCCGGGACAAAGACTATGGCTACACCTTC
few | TRBJ2-1 | - | TRBV7-2 | CASSFPGQSYNEQFF | TGTGCCAGCAGCTTCCCCGGACAGAGCTACAATGAGCAGTTCTTC
- | TRBJ1-1 | - | TRBV5-1 | CASSRTESEAFF | TGCGCCAGCAGCAGGACAGAGTCTGAAGCTTTCTTT
- | TRBJ2-3 | TRBD1 | TRBV25-1 | CASRTGLDTQYF | TGTGCCAGCAGGACAGGGTTGGATACGCAGTATTTT